This T cell receptor beta chain was sequenced for a study of blood T cell repertoires in COVID-19. Study details: Sample material is recorded as cDNA or gDNA derived from T cells, B-cell-depleted T cells, or PBMCs.

With 0 bases clipped from V and 6 bases from J, the junction kept 4 bases outside the gene matches. The germline V gene encodes CDR1 SGHKS and CDR2 YYEKEE (reference sequence). The CDR3 has 15 amino acids. Repertoires were generated with immunoSEQ multiplex PCR, while TCRdb's copy carries only in-frame clones and drops some. The sample consists of some 150,000 clones, roughly 80% of them appearing once. The source is a woman aged 55 to 70 with COVID-19, enrolled during active disease. The chain joins TRBV5-5 to TRBJ1-5; TRBD1 aligns across 9 bases. The sample was peripheral blood. The CDR3 protein is CASSLGGQGPQPQHF. The DNA for the CDR3 is TGTGCCAGCAGCTTGGGGGGACAGGGCCCTCAGCCCCAGCATTTT.